This record looks at one T cell receptor beta chain sequence and its context. The sample is drawn from a study of T-cell reconstitution after alpha-beta-depleted transplantation in children. For TCRbeta, the library was prepared with unique molecular identifiers. TCRdb re-analysed the PCR reads in MiXCR, keeping a single row per CDR3 protein. This table has around 130,000 distinct CDR3 sequences, about 9.6% appearing once. This CDR3 has 14 residues. Germline CDR1 LGHNA, CDR2 YSLEER. V was pared by 4 bases and J by 5 bases, with 5 bases of the junction left unmatched. This TCR was sampled from a girl under three years old who had a stem cell transplant for combined immunodeficiency, so the T cells may come from the graft donor. The chain links TRBV4-3 to TRBJ2-7, with 10 bases identical to TRBD1. Here the sequenced sample was PBMCs, mostly from graft donor cells, taken 180 days after TCRalphabeta/CD19-depleted stem cell transplant. The CDR3 DNA reads TGCGCCAGCAGCCCAAGACAGGGGGCGGACGAGCAGTACTTC. This translates into CASSPRQGADEQYF.